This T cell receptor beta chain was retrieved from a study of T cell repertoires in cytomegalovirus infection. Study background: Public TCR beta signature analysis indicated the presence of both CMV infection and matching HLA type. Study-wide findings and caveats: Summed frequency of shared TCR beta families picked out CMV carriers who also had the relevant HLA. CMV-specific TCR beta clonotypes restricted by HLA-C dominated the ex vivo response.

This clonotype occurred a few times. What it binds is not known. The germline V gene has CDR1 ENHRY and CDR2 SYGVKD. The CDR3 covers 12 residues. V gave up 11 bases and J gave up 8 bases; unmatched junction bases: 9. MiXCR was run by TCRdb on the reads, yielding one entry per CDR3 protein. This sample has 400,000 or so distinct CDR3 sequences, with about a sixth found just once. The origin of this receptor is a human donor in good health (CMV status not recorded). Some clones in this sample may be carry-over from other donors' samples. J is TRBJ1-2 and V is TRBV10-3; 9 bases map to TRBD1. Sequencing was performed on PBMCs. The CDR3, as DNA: TGTGCCGCCGGGGACAGGGACCAAGGCTACACCTTC. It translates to CAAGDRDQGYTF.